The text below deals with one TCR beta chain. Its target is not known. Some clones are missing from TCRdb's copy, which holds only in-frame ones; the method was immunoSEQ multiplex PCR. The data contain around 78,000 clones, around 87% of them singletons. This entry is derived from a study of OX40 agonist ivuxolimab in advanced cancers. Whole-study findings and limits: Clonal expansion by week 6 occurred in CD4+ and CD8+ blood T cells (at 0.1 to 3.0 mg/kg). Expanded peripheral T-cell antigen specificity went undetermined.

Germline lookup yields CDR1 SGHRS and CDR2 YFSETQ. V gave up 6 bases and J gave up 5 bases; unmatched junction bases: 16. The CDR3 is made up of 18 amino acids. The sequencing here drew on CD4+ or CD8+ T cells sorted from blood, taken in a trial of the OX40 agonist ivuxolimab. The chain links TRBV5-1 to TRBJ2-1; 11 nucleotides agree with TRBD2. This receptor was identified in an adult with an advanced solid tumor such as melanoma, head and neck, liver or kidney cancer. The chain's CDR3 is CASKSDVPSGRSNNEQFF. As DNA, the CDR3 is TGCGCCAGCAAATCCGACGTTCCTAGCGGGAGGTCTAACAATGAGCAGTTCTTC.